The 2 T cell receptor beta chains below come from one sample, sequenced in a study of cytomegalovirus exposure and HLA in healthy donors. Researchers ran the PCR with 60 Vbeta and 13 Jbeta primers. Clones were read by immunoSEQ multiplex PCR, and TCRdb kept only the in-frame ones, dropping some. The sample holds approximately 85,000 clones, approximately 56% seen once. Sequenced: PBMCs. The receptors were gathered from a woman between 25 and 40 years old in good health and CMV-seropositive.

The CDR3 bases are TGTGCCAGCAGAACGGGACAGGGGGTTTATCAGCCCCAGCATTTT. Protein sequence: CASRTGQGVYQPQHF. The chain has TRBV6-5 and TRBJ1-5; TRBD1 matches at 11 bases. Unmatched junction bases numbered 6, after V lost 6 bases and J lost 5 bases. Germline loops: CDR1 MNHEY, CDR2 SVGAGI. The CDR3 totals 15 residues.

The CDR3: CASSSRESQETQYF. The CDR3 coding sequence is TGTGCCAGCAGTTCCCGGGAGTCCCAAGAGACCCAGTACTTC. This chain links TRBV6-6 with TRBJ2-5, with a tentative D call TRBD2 (6 bases). Germline V gene data show CDR1 as MNHNY and CDR2 as SVGAGI (reference sequence). V was clipped by 4 bases and J by 1 base, with 10 bases between them. CDR3 length: 14 residues.